One and the same sample provided the 6 T cell receptor beta chains below, sequenced in a study of HIV-infected patients and healthy controls (dated by TCRdb to about 2014). The library was prepared using 5' RACE. Sequencing was carried out with an Illumina MiSeq. Reverse transcription of about 510 ng RNA was performed with SuperScript III using primers directed against the alpha and beta constant regions. Separate alpha and beta chain libraries were made by chain-specific third strand synthesis with multiplexing indices. In-frame beta chains were kept once TCRdb had trimmed the public reads at Q25 with fastp and called clones with MiXCR. Identical CDR3 protein sequences are pooled into one entry, listed with their most common genes and DNA. The sample table shows some 7,700 distinct CDR3 sequences, and approximately 6.7% are seen once. The ten top clones hold roughly 21% of the sample. The study collected follow-up blood from HIV-infected patients roughly three months, about 14 weeks, after antiretroviral therapy began. Whole blood was used without cell fractionation, so all unsorted peripheral T cells were reflected in the repertoire.

Sequenced material: blood, taken during antiretroviral therapy. These receptors originate from an adult with HIV infection.

In its sample, this clonotype is medium-sized. This beta chain is an unintended read in a library built for alpha chains; its size means little. V and J are TRBV10-2 and TRBJ1-1, with D unresolved. The CDR3 sequence is 12 residues long. Trimming left V 4 bases short and J 5 bases short, with 8 bases between. Looked up from germline, CDR1 is WSHSY and CDR2 is SAAADI. The CDR3 spells CASSGEVTEAFF. As DNA, the CDR3 is TGCGCCAGCAGTGGGGAGGTAACTGAAGCTTTCTTT.

Relative to its sample, this clonotype is medium-sized. This beta chain appears as a stray read in a library generated for alpha chains; its size is not informative. The V gene is TRBV10-3, the J gene TRBJ2-7; no firm D call. The CDR3 runs to 14 residues. CDR1 and CDR2 from the germline V gene are ENHRY and SYGVKD. V gave up 5 bases and J gave up 3 bases, with 14 bases separating them. CDR3 residues: CAISPAREDYEQYF. Written as DNA, the CDR3 is TGTGCCATCAGTCCCGCCCGCGAGGACTACGAGCAGTACTTC.

This clonotype was seen many times. Found in a library prepared for alpha chains, this beta chain is an off-target read, and its abundance has little meaning. The chain recombines TRBV6-4 with TRBJ2-2; D possibly corresponds to TRBD2 (5 bases). V dropped 0 bases and J dropped 4 bases, with 9 bases sitting between them. Germline lookup yields CDR1 MRHNA and CDR2 SNTAGT. The CDR3 extends over 15 amino acids. CDR3 sequence (DNA): TGTGCCAGCAGTGACTCCGGAGAGGGCACCGGGGAGCTGTTTTTT. It translates to CASSDSGEGTGELFF.

There are many counts of this clonotype. Since the library was made to target alpha chains, this beta chain is a stray read and its abundance is not meaningful. The chain carries TRBV11-2 and TRBJ2-3; perhaps TRBD2 as D (5 bases). Trimming left V 2 bases short and J 0 bases short, with 18 bases between. The CDR3 loop spans 18 amino acids. Germline CDR1 SGHAT, CDR2 FQNNGV. The CDR3 loop reads CASSLRFASGGSTDTQYF. The CDR3 region has the DNA TGTGCCAGCAGCTTAAGGTTTGCAAGCGGAGGAAGCACAGATACGCAGTATTTT.

In this sample, this clonotype turned up many times. The size of this beta chain means little, since it is a stray read in a library made for alpha chains. The V call is TRBV5-4, the J call TRBJ2-5; the match to TRBD1 covers 8 bases. Germline values: CDR1 SGHNT, CDR2 YYREEE (reference sequence). The ends lost 1 base at V and 3 bases at J; junction bases unmatched: 5. This CDR3 contains 15 residues. The CDR3 protein is CASSLSNRGEETQYF. CDR3 bases: TGTGCCAGCAGCTTGTCGAACAGGGGGGAAGAGACCCAGTACTTC.

This clonotype qualifies as medium-sized. This beta chain lies outside the target of a library built for alpha chains; its clone size means little. This chain joins TRBV3-1 and TRBJ2-3, with 9 bases matching TRBD2. The CDR3 runs to 15 residues. Germline CDR1 and CDR2: LGHDT and YNNKEL (reference sequence). Trimming at V came to 4 bases and at J to 2 bases, leaving 4 bases not matched to a gene. This chain's CDR3 is CASSPSGDSTDTQYF. CDR3 bases: TGTGCCAGCAGCCCTAGCGGGGATTCCACAGATACGCAGTATTTT.